Shown below are 18 T cell receptor beta chains from a single sample sequenced in a study of blood T cell repertoires in COVID-19. Produced via immunoSEQ multiplex PCR; TCRdb's table is partial and in-frame only. The profile shows more than 150,000 clones, roughly 87% of them singletons. Sequencing input: PBMCs or T cells enriched from blood (not recorded which). These receptors all stem from a woman aged 45-60 years who had recovered from COVID-19.

This clone was recorded once. This CDR3 reads CASHRTSGSNEQFF. In DNA form, the CDR3 reads TGTGCCAGCCATCGGACTAGCGGGAGTAATGAGCAGTTCTTC. The chain uses TRBV6-5 and TRBJ2-1; the match to TRBD2 covers 13 bases. Germline V gene sequence: CDR1 MNHEY, CDR2 SVGAGI. The CDR3 totals 14 residues. The V segment lost 8 bases and the J segment 7 bases; nucleotides outside the gene matches: 5.

V gene TRBV7-6 combines with J gene TRBJ1-5, with 7 bases lining up with TRBD1. The CDR3 is 15 residues long. V was clipped by 5 bases and J by 5 bases; unmatched bases: 9. CDR1 SGHVS and CDR2 FNYEAQ come from the germline V gene. The CDR3: CASSIRPGGDQPQHF. DNA for the CDR3: TGTGCCAGCAGCATACGACCAGGGGGTGATCAGCCCCAGCATTTT.

J is TRBJ1-2 and V is TRBV6-2 or TRBV6-3; 10 nucleotides line up with TRBD1. The CDR3 length is 14 residues. Germline assignment: CDR1 MNHEY and CDR2 SVGEGT. Trimming removed 5 bases from V and 9 bases from J; junction bases left unmatched: 9. The DNA for the CDR3 is TGTGCCAGCAGTGAGGGACAGGGGATTCATAGCTACACCTTC. Amino acid sequence: CASSEGQGIHSYTF.

V usage is TRBV15 and J usage is TRBJ2-5, with a possible D match to TRBD1 (6 bases). The V end lost 5 bases, the J end lost 5 bases, and 15 bases lay between the germline ends. CDR1 and CDR2 from the germline V gene are LNHNV and YYDKDF (reference sequence). This CDR3 region has 14 residues. The CDR3 is CATSPLQGRETQYF. The CDR3 DNA sequence: TGTGCCACCAGCCCCTTACAGGGTAGGGAGACCCAGTACTTC.

The CDR3 is CASRTPSGRALDTQYF. DNA of the CDR3: TGTGCCAGCAGAACCCCTAGCGGGAGGGCTTTAGATACGCAGTATTTT. This sequence joins TRBV27 and TRBJ2-3, with TRBD2 identical over 12 bases. The CDR3 extends over 16 amino acids. CDR1 MNHEY and CDR2 SMNVEV come from the germline V gene (reference sequence). Trimming removed 6 bases from V and 5 bases from J; junction bases left unmatched: 9.

This chain connects TRBV29-1 to TRBJ1-1, with D uncertain. The germline gives CDR1 SQVTM, CDR2 ANQGSEA. Trimming left V 6 bases short and J 1 base short, with 15 bases between. The CDR3 runs to 14 residues. CDR3 protein: CSVPGGNTNTEAFF. CDR3 coding DNA: TGCAGCGTCCCCGGAGGCAATACGAACACTGAAGCTTTCTTT.

The V call is TRBV28, the J call TRBJ2-4, with 16 bases that match TRBD2. V lost 6 bases, J lost 1 base, and 12 bases stayed unmatched. There are 20 residues in the CDR3. Germline values: CDR1 MDHEN, CDR2 SYDVKM. CDR3 nucleotides: TGTGCCAGCAGCCCGGGGACTAGCGGGAGGGCGAGGTTGGCCAAAAACATTCAGTACTTC. Translated, it gives CASSPGTSGRARLAKNIQYF.

The rearrangement joins TRBV6-2 or TRBV6-3 to TRBJ2-5; D possibly corresponds to TRBD2 (5 bases). CDR3 length equals 12 residues. The germline V and J ends were trimmed by 5 bases and 5 bases, with 9 bases remaining between them. Per germline, CDR1 MNHEY and CDR2 SVGEGT. The CDR3: CASSTTRETQYF. The CDR3 bases are TGTGCCAGCAGTACAACTAGGGAGACCCAGTACTTC.

This chain joins TRBV7-9 and TRBJ2-1; 9 nucleotides align to TRBD1. After removal of 3 bases from V and 8 bases from J, the junction contained 5 bases not matched to a gene. Germline loops: CDR1 SEHNR, CDR2 FQNEAQ (reference sequence). The CDR3 spans 14 residues. CDR3 nucleotides: TGTGCCAGCAGCTTTGACAGGGGGGAGGATGAGCAGTTCTTC. Translating gives CASSFDRGEDEQFF.

This clone has just one count. This chain joins TRBV19 and TRBJ2-7; no reliable D call. CDR3 length: 15 amino acids. CDR1 is LNHDA and CDR2 is SQIVND in the germline V gene (reference sequence). V gave up 0 bases and J gave up 0 bases, with 9 bases separating them. The CDR3 reads CASSIELASSYEQYF. In DNA form, the CDR3 reads TGTGCCAGTAGTATAGAACTTGCAAGCTCCTACGAGCAGTACTTC. Supplemented by reference TRBV19 and TRBJ2-7, the full variable domain reads DGGITQSPKYLFRKEGQNVTLSCEQNLNHDAMYWYRQDPGQGLRLIYYSQIVNDFQKGDIAEGYSVSREKKESFPLTVTSAQKNPTAFYLCASSIELASSYEQYFGPGTRLTVT.

V usage is TRBV7-9 and J usage is TRBJ1-1, with D possibly TRBD1 on 5 matching bases. Between the trimmed V and J ends, which lost 1 base and 0 bases, there was a span of 9 bases. The germline V gene has CDR1 SEHNR and CDR2 FQNEAQ (reference sequence). The CDR3 has 15 residues. CDR3 loop: CASSLEGTMNTEAFF. CDR3 in DNA: TGTGCCAGCAGCTTAGAAGGGACTATGAACACTGAAGCTTTCTTT.

The J gene is TRBJ1-4, the V gene TRBV27; 7 bases are shared with TRBD1. The CDR3 consists of 15 residues. J lost 3 bases, V lost 7 bases, and 8 bases had no gene match. From germline, CDR1 is MNHEY and CDR2 SMNVEV (reference sequence). Here the CDR3 reads CASKLDREPNEKLFF. Here the CDR3 DNA reads TGTGCCAGCAAGCTCGACAGGGAGCCTAATGAAAAACTGTTTTTT.

The J gene is TRBJ2-5, the V gene TRBV11-2; the D gene is possibly TRBD1 (5 bases). Trimming took off 1 base at V and 4 bases at J, with 16 bases between the two ends. This CDR3 is 16 amino acids long. Germline lookup yields CDR1 SGHAT and CDR2 FQNNGV. This CDR3 reads CASSLGTNRLGETQYF. CDR3 nucleotides: TGTGCCAGCAGCTTAGGAACTAACAGGTTGGGAGAGACCCAGTACTTC.

The V and J genes are TRBV30 and TRBJ2-1; D might be TRBD2 (5 bases). The V gene lost 0 bases and the J gene lost 6 bases, with 18 bases spanning the gap. Germline V CDR1 and CDR2: GTSNPN, SVGIG (reference sequence). This CDR3 is 16 amino acids long. CDR3 protein: CAWSVGRPVRGNEQFF. Here the CDR3 DNA reads TGTGCCTGGAGTGTGGGCAGGCCAGTACGGGGCAATGAGCAGTTCTTC.

This clone is a singleton in its sample. The chain combines TRBV7-9 with TRBJ2-7, with D possibly TRBD2 on 5 matching bases. This CDR3 region has 13 residues. CDR1 and CDR2 (germline): SEHNR, FQNEAQ (reference sequence). The ends were cut back, 4 bases at V and 2 bases at J, with 9 bases in the middle. The CDR3 region is CASSYGLTYEQYF. The CDR3, as DNA: TGTGCCAGCAGCTACGGACTCACCTACGAGCAGTACTTC. Supplemented by reference TRBV7-9 and TRBJ2-7, the full variable domain reads DTGVSQNPRHKITKRGQNVTFRCDPISEHNRLYWYRQTLGQGPEFLTYFQNEAQLEKSRLLSDRFSAERPKGSFSTLEIQRTEQGDSAMYLCASSYGLTYEQYFGPGTRLTVT.

This chain joins TRBV27 and TRBJ1-1; D uncertain. The CDR3 loop spans 11 amino acids. The V gene's germline CDR1 is MNHEY and CDR2 SMNVEV (reference sequence). V was trimmed by 7 bases and J by 5 bases, leaving 8 bases between them. The CDR3 bases are TGTGCCAGCAAGAGTAGAACTGAAGCTTTCTTT. Residues: CASKSRTEAFF.

V usage is TRBV7-9 and J usage is TRBJ2-7; 9 bases match TRBD1. The CDR3 length is 15 residues. Trimming took 3 bases from V and 2 from J; bases not matched to a gene: 5. Germline assignment: CDR1 SEHNR and CDR2 FQNEAQ (reference sequence). CDR3 nucleotide sequence: TGTGCCAGCAGCTTTCAGACAGGGGGTCCCTACGAGCAGTACTTC. Encoded protein: CASSFQTGGPYEQYF. Combining the CDR3 with reference TRBV7-9 and TRBJ2-7 gives the whole variable domain DTGVSQNPRHKITKRGQNVTFRCDPISEHNRLYWYRQTLGQGPEFLTYFQNEAQLEKSRLLSDRFSAERPKGSFSTLEIQRTEQGDSAMYLCASSFQTGGPYEQYFGPGTRLTVT.

The rearrangement joins TRBV10-1 to TRBJ2-1; D perhaps matches TRBD1 (6 bases). Germline V CDR1 and CDR2: WNHNN, SYGVQD (reference sequence). Trimming took off 5 bases at V and 7 bases at J, with 9 bases between the two ends. The CDR3 runs 12 residues. CDR3 bases: TGCGCCAGCAGTCCAGGGGCAAATGAGCAGTTCTTC. It is translated as CASSPGANEQFF.